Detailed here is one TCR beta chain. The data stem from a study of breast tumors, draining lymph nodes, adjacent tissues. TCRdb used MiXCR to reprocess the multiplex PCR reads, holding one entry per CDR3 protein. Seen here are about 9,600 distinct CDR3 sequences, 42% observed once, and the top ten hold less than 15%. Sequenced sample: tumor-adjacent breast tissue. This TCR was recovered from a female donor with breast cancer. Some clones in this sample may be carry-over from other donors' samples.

The CDR3: CASSSTSDSYEQYF. As DNA, the CDR3 is TGTGCCAGCAGCTCGACTAGCGACTCCTACGAGCAGTACTTC. The chain carries TRBV7-3 and TRBJ2-7, with 8 bases matching TRBD2. CDR1 is SGHTA, CDR2 FQGTGA, per germline. Losses at the gene ends were 4 bases for V and 0 bases for J; bases not matched to a gene: 2. CDR3 length: 14 amino acids.